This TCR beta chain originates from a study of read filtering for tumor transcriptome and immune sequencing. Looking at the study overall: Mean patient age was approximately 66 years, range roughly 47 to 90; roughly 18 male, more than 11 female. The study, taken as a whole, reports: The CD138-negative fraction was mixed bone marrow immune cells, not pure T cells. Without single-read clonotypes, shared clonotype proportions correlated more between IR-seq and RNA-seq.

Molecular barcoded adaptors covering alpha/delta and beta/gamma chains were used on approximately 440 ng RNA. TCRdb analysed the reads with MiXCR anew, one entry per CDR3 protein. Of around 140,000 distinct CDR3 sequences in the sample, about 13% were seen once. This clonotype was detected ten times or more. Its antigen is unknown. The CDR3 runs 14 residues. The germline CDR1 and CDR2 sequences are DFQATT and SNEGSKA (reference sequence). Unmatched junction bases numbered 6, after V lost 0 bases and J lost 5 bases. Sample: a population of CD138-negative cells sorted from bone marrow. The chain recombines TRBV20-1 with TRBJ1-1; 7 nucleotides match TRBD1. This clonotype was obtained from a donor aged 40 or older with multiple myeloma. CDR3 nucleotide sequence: TGCAGTGCTAGAGATATACAGGGGTTGACTGAAGCTTTCTTT. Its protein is CSARDIQGLTEAFF.